The clone carrying this TCR beta chain was detected only once. Random hexamers served to reverse transcribe roughly 0.45 to 1 ug RNA. The TCR beta CDR3 was amplified by immunoSEQ multiplex PCR across 54 Vbeta, 13 Jbeta. MiXCR, run by TCRdb on the immunoSEQ multiplex PCR reads, gives a single entry per CDR3 protein. Among over 150,000 distinct CDR3 sequences listed, roughly 94% were seen once. This sample was taken from a study of CD8 T cells in Susac syndrome. CDR3 size: 16 residues. CDR1 is SGHNT, CDR2 YYREEE, per germline (reference sequence). Losses at the gene ends were 0 bases for V and 4 bases for J; bases not matched to a gene: 8.

The specimen sequenced was CD4+ T cells from PBMCs. This clonotype was sampled from a human donor with Susac syndrome. V usage is TRBV5-4 and J usage is TRBJ1-1; 8 positions match TRBD1. The CDR3 reads CASSLGQGTIFTEAFF. For the CDR3, the DNA is TGTGCCAGCAGCTTGGGACAGGGGACTATATTCACTGAAGCTTTCTTT. Filled out from reference TRBV5-4 and TRBJ1-1, the complete variable domain reads ETGVTQSPTHLIKTRGQQVTLRCSSQSGHNTVSWYQQALGQGPQFIFQYYREEENGRGNFPPRFSGLQFPNYSSELNVNALELDDSALYLCASSLGQGTIFTEAFFGQGTRLTVV.